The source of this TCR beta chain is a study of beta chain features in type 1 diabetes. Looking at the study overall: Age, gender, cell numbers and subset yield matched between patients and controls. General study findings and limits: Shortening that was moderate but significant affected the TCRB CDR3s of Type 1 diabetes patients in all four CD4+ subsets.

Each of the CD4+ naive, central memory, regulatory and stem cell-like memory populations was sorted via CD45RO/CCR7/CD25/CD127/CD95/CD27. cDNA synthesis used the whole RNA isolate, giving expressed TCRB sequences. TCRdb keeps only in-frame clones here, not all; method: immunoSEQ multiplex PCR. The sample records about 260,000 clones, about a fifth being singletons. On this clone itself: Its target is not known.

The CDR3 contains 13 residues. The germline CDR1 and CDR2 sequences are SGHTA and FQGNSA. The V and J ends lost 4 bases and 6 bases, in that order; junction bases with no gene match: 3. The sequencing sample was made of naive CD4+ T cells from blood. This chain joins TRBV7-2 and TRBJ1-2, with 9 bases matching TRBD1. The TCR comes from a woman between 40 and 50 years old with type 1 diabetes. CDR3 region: CASSSGQGHGYTF. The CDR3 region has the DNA TGTGCCAGCAGCTCGGGACAGGGACATGGCTACACCTTC.